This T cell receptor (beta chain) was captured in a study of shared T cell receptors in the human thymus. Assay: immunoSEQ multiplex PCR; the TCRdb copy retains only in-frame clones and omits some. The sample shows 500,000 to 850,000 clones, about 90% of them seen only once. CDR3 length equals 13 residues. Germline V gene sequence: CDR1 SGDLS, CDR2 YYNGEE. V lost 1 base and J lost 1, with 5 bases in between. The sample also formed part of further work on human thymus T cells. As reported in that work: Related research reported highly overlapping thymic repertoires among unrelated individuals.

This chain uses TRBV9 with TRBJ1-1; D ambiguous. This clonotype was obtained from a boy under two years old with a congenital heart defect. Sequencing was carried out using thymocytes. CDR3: CASSVRENTEAFF. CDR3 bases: TGTGCCAGCAGCGTACGGGAGAACACTGAAGCTTTCTTT.